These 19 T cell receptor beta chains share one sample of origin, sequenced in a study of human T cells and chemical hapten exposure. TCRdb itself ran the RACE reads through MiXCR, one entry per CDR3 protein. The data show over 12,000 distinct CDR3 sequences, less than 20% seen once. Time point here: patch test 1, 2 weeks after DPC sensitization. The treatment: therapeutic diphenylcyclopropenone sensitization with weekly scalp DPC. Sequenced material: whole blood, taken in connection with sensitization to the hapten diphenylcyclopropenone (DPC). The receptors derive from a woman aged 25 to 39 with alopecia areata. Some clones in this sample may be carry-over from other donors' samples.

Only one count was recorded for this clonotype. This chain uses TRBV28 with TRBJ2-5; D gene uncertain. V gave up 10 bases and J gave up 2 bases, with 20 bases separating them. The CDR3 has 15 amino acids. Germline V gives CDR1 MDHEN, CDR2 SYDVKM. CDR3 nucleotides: TGTGCCACCTCACCACCTCGGGCAGGTCAAGAGACCCAGTACTTC. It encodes CATSPPRAGQETQYF.

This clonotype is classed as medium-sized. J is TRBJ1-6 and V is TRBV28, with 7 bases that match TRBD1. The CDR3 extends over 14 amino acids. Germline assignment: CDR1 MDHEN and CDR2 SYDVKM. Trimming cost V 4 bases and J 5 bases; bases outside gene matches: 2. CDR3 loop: CASSWDRDNSPLHF. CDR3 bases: TGTGCCAGCAGTTGGGACAGAGATAATTCACCCCTCCACTTT.

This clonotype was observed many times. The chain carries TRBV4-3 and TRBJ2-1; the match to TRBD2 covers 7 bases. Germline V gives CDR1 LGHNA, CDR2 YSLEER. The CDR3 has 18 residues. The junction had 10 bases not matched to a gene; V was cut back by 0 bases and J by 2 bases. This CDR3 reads CASSQDPAPSGAYNEQFF. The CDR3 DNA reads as TGCGCCAGCAGCCAAGATCCTGCACCTAGCGGCGCCTACAATGAGCAGTTCTTC.

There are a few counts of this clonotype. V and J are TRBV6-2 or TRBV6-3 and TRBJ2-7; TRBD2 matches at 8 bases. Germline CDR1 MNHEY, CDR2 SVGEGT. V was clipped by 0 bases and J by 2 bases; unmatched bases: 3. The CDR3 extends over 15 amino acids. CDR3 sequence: CASSYSGTRAYEQYV. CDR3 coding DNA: TGTGCCAGCAGTTACTCGGGGACTAGGGCCTACGAGCAGTACGTC.

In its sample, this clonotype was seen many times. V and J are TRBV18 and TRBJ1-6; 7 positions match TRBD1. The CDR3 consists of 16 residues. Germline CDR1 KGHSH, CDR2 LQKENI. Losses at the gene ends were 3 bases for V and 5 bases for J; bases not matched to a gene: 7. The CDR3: CASSPKDRRNNSPLHF. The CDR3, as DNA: TGTGCCAGCTCACCCAAGGACAGGAGGAATAATTCACCCCTCCACTTT.

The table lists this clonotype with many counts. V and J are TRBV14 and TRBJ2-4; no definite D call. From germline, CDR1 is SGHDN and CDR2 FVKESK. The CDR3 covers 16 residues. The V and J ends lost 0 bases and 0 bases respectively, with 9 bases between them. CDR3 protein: CASSQEKTLAKNIQYF. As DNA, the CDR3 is TGTGCCAGCAGCCAAGAGAAGACACTAGCCAAAAACATTCAGTACTTC.

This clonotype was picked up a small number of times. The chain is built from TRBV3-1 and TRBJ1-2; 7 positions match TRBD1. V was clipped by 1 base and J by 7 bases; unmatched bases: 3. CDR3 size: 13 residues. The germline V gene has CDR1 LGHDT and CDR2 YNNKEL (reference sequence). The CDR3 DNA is TGTGCCAGCAGCCAAGTCCGACAGGGTGGCTACACCTTC. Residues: CASSQVRQGGYTF.

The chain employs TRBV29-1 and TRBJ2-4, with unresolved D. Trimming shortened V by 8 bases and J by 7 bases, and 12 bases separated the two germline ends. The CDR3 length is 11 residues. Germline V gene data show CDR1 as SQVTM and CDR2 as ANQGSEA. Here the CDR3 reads CSIQAGNIQYF. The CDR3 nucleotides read TGCAGCATTCAGGCTGGTAACATTCAGTACTTC. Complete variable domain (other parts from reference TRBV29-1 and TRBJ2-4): SAVISQKPSRDICQRGTSLTIQCQVDSQVTMMFWYRQQPGQSLTLIATANQGSEATYESGFVIDKFPISRPNLTFSTLTVSNMSPEDSSIYLCSIQAGNIQYFGAGTRLSVL.

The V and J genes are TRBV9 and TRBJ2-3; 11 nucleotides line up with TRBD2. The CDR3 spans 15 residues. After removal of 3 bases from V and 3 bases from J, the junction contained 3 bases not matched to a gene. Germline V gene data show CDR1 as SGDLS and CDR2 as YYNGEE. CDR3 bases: TGTGCCAGCAGCGCTAGCGGGGGGTCTACAGATACGCAGTATTTT. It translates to CASSASGGSTDTQYF.

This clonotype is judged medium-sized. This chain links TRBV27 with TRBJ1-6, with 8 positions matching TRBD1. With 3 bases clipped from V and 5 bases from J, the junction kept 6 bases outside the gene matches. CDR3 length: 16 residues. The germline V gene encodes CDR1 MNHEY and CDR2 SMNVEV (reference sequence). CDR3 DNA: TGTGCCAGCAGTTTTTGGGGACAGGTAGATAATTCACCCCTCCACTTT. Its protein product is CASSFWGQVDNSPLHF.

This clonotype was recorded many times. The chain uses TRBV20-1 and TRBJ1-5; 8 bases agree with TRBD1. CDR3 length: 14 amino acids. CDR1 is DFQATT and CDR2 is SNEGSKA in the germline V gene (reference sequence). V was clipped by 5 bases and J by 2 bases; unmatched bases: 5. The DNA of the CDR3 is TGCAGTGCTCATGGACAGGGAGGCAATCAGCCCCAGCATTTT. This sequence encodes CSAHGQGGNQPQHF.

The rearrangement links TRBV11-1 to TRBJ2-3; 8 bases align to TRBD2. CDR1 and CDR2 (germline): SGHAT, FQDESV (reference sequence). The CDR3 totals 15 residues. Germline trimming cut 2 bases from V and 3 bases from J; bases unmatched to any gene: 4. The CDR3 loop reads CASSLSAGATDTQYF. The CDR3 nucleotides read TGTGCCAGCAGCTTATCAGCGGGAGCGACAGATACGCAGTATTTT.

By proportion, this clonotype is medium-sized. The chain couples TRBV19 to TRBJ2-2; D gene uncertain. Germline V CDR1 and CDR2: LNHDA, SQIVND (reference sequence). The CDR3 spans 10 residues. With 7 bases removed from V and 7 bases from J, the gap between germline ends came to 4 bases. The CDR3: CASKGGELFF. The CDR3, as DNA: TGTGCCAGTAAAGGCGGGGAGCTGTTTTTT.

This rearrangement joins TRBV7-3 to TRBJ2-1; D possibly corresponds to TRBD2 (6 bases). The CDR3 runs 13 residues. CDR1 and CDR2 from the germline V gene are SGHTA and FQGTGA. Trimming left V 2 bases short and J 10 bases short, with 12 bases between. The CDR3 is CASSLRGAGEQFF. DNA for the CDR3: TGTGCCAGCAGCTTACGGGGTGCGGGAGAGCAGTTCTTC.

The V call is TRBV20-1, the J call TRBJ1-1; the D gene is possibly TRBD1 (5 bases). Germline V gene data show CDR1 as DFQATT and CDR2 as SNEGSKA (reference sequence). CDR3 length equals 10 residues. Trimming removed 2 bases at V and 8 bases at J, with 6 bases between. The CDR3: CSARTGEAFF. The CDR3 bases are TGCAGTGCTAGAACAGGCGAAGCTTTCTTT.

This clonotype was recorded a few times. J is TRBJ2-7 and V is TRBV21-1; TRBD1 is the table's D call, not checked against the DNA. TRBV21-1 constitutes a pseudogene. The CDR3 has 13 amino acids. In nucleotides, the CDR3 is TGTGCCAGCAGCGGGACACTCTCCTACGAGCAGTACGTC. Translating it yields CASSGTLSYEQYV.

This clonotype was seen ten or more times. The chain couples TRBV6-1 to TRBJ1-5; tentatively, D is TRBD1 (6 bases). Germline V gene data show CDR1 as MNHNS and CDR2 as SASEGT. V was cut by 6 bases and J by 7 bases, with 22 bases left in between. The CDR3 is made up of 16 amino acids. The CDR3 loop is CASRPFLTARGQPQHF. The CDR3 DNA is TGTGCCAGCAGACCCTTTCTGACGGCCAGGGGCCAGCCCCAGCATTTT.

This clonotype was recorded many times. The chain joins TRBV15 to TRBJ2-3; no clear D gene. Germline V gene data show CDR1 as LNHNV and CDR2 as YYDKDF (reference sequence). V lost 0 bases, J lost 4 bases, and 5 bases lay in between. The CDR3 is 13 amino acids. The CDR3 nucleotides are TGTGCCACCAGCAGAGATCTGGCAGATACGCAGTATTTT. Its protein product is CATSRDLADTQYF. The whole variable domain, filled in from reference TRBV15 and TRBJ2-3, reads DAMVIQNPRYQVTQFGKPVTLSCSQTLNHNVMYWYQQKSSQAPKLLFHYYDKDFNNEADTPDNFQSRRPNTSFCFLDIRSPGLGDTAMYLCATSRDLADTQYFGPGTRLTVL.

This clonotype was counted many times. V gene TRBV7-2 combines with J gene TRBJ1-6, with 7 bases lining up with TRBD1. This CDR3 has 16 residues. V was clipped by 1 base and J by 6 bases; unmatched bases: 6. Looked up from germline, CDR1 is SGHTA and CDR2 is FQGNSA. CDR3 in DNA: TGTGCCAGCAGCTTAGTTTTGGGACAGACTAATTCACCCCTCCACTTT. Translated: CASSLVLGQTNSPLHF.